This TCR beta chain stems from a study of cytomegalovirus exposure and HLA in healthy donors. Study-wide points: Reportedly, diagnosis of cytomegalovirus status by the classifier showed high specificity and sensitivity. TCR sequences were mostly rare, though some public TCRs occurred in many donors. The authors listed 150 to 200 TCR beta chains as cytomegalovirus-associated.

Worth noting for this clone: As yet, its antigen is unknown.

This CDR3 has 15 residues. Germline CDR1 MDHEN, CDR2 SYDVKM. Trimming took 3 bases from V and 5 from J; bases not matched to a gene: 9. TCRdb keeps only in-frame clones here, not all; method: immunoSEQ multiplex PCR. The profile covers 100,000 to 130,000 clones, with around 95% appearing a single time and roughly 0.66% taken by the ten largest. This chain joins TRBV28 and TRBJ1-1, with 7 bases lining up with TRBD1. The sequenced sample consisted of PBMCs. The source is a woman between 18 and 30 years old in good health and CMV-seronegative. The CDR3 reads CASSFSDRAGTEAFF. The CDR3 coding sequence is TGTGCCAGCAGTTTTAGCGACAGGGCGGGAACTGAAGCTTTCTTT.